The clone carrying this TCR beta chain was observed a handful of times. Its cognate antigen is unknown. Germline CDR1 and CDR2: WNHNN and SYGVQD (reference sequence). After removal of 6 bases from V and 2 bases from J, the junction contained 3 bases not matched to a gene. CDR3 size: 13 residues. The data belong to a study of shared clonotypes between healthy human individuals. Each subset's genomic DNA was split evenly across several immunoSEQ plates. The repertoire was sequenced with immunoSEQ multiplex PCR; TCRdb's copy has only in-frame clones and lacks some. Of roughly 680,000 clones listed, about two thirds were seen once; the top ten hold more than 1.5%. Study-level points and caveats: It was the non-shared clonotypes that had lower generation probabilities than clonotypes shared by all four donors.

CD45RA+ naive and CD45RA-negative memory subsets were separated from CD4+ cells. The origin of this receptor is a woman aged 25 to 39 in good health. V and J are TRBV10-1 and TRBJ1-1, with 7 nucleotides matching TRBD1. Sequences were obtained from memory CD4+ T cells sorted from blood. Indicated subset: CD45RA-negative fraction. This CDR3 is CASRGQANTEAFF. CDR3 nucleotide sequence: TGCGCCAGCAGAGGACAGGCTAACACTGAAGCTTTCTTT.